This T cell receptor (beta chain) was profiled in a study of OX40 agonist ivuxolimab in advanced cancers. Concerning this clone itself: Its antigen is unidentified.

The V segment lost 6 bases and the J segment 1 base; nucleotides outside the gene matches: 5. The CDR3 spans 14 residues. The V gene's germline CDR1 is SNHLY and CDR2 FYNNEI. Assay: immunoSEQ multiplex PCR; the TCRdb copy retains only in-frame clones and omits some. The sample consists of tens of thousands of clones, over 80% of them appearing once. Study-wide points: Expanded clones were, on average, more numerous among CD8+ T cells than CD4+.

This receptor was identified in an adult with an advanced solid tumor such as melanoma, head and neck, liver or kidney cancer. The chain has TRBV2 and TRBJ2-5; TRBD2 matches at 7 bases. Sequences were derived from CD4+ or CD8+ T cells sorted from blood, sampled in a trial of the OX40 agonist ivuxolimab. CDR3 sequence: CASRFGGGQETQYF. The DNA of the CDR3 is TGTGCCAGCAGGTTTGGCGGGGGCCAAGAGACCCAGTACTTC.